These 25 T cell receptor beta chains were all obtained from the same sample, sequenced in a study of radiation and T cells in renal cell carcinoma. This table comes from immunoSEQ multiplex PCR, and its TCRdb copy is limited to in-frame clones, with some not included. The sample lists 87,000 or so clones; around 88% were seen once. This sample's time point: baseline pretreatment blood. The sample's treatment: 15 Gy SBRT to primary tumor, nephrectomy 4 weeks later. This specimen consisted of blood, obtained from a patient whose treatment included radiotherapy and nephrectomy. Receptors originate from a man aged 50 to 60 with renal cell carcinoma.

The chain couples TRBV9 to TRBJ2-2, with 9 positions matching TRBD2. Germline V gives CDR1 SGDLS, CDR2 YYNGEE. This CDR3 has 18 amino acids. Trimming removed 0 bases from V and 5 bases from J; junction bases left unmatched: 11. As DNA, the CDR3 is TGTGCCAGCAGCGTAGAGGGTAGCGGGGGCCTCGGTACCGGGGAGCTGTTTTTT. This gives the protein CASSVEGSGGLGTGELFF.

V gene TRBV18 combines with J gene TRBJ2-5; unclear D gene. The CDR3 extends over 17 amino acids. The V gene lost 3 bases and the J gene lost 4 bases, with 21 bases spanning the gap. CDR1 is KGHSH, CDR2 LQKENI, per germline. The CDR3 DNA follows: TGTGCCAGCTCACCCGAATTCAGTGGGCTCGCGTCAGAGACCCAGTACTTC. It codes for CASSPEFSGLASETQYF.

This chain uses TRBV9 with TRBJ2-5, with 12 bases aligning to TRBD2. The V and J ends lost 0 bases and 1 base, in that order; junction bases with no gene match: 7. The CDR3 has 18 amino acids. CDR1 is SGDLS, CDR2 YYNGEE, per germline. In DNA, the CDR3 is TGTGCCAGCAGCGTAGCAGCTTCGACTAGCGGGGGCCAAGAGACCCAGTACTTC. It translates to CASSVAASTSGGQETQYF.

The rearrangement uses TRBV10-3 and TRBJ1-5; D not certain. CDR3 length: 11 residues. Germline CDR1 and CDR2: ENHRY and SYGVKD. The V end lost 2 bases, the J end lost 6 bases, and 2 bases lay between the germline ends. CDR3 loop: CAISESQPQHF. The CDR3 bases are TGTGCCATCAGTGAGAGTCAGCCCCAGCATTTT.

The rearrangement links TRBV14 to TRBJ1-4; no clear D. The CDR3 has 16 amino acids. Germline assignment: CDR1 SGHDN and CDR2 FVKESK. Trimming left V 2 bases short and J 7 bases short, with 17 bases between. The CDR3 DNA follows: TGTGCCAGCAGCCAACAAGATGAGCCAAGTTTTGAAAAACTGTTTTTT. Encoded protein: CASSQQDEPSFEKLFF. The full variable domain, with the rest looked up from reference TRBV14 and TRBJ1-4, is EAGVTQFPSHSVIEKGQTVTLRCDPISGHDNLYWYRRVMGKEIKFLLHFVKESKQDESGMPNNRFLAERTGGTYSTLKVQPAELEDSGVYFCASSQQDEPSFEKLFFGSGTQLSVL.

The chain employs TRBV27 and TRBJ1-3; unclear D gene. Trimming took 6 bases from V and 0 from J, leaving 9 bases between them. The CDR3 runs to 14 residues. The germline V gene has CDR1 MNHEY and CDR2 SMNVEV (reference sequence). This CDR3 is CASRDLHSGNTIYF. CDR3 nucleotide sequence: TGTGCCAGCAGAGATCTACACTCTGGAAACACCATATATTTT.

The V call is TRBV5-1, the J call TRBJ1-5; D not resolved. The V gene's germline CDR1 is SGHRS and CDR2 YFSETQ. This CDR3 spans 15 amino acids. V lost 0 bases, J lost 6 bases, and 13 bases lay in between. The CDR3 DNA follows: TGCGCCAGCAGCTTGGGACAAGGGTTCGGTCAGCCCCAGCATTTT. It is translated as CASSLGQGFGQPQHF. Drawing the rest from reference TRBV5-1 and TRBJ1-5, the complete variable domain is KAGVTQTPRYLIKTRGQQVTLSCSPISGHRSVSWYQQTPGQGLQFLFEYFSETQRNKGNFPGRFSGRQFSNSRSEMNVSTLELGDSALYLCASSLGQGFGQPQHFGDGTRLSIL.

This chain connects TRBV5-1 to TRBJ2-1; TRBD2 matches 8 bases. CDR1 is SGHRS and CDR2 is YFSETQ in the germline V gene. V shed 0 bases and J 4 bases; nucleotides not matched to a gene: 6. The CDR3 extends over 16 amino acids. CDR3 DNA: TGCGCCAGCAGCTTGGGCGGTAGCGGGAAGTACAATGAGCAGTTCTTC. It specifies CASSLGGSGKYNEQFF.

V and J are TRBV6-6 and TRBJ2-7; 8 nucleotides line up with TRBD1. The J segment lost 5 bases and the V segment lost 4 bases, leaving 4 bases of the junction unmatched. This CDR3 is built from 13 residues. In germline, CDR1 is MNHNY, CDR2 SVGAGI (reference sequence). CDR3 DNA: TGTGCCAGCAGTTTTGGACAGGGTAACGAGCAGTACTTC. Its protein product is CASSFGQGNEQYF.

In DNA form, the CDR3 reads TGCGCCAGCAGGGCAACCAGGGCTAGCGGGAGCTTGAACACCGGGGAGCTGTTTTTT. Its protein is CASRATRASGSLNTGELFF. The genes are TRBV23-1 and TRBJ2-2; TRBD2 aligns across 10 bases. TRBV23-1 is designated an ORF whose function remains uncertain. With 6 bases clipped from V and 1 base from J, the junction kept 14 bases outside the gene matches. This CDR3 spans 19 amino acids.

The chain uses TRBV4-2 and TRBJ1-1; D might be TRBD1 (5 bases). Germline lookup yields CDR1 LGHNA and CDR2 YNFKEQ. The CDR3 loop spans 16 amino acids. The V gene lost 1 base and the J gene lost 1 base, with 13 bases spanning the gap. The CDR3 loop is CASSQARTTKNTEAFF. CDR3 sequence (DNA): TGTGCCAGCAGCCAAGCGAGGACAACTAAGAACACTGAAGCTTTCTTT.

CDR3 residues: CASSRRDRDPYGYTF. As DNA, the CDR3 is TGTGCCAGTAGTAGGAGGGACAGGGATCCCTATGGCTACACCTTC. The chain uses TRBV19 and TRBJ1-2; 9 nucleotides agree with TRBD1. CDR1 is LNHDA and CDR2 is SQIVND in the germline V gene (reference sequence). With V trimmed by 4 bases and J by 4 bases, 7 bases remained unmatched. The CDR3 sequence is 15 residues long.

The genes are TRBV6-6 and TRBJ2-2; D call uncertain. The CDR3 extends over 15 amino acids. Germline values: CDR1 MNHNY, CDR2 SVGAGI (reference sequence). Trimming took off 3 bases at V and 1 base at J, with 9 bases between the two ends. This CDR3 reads CASSYQWGNTGELFF. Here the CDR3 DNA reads TGTGCCAGCAGTTATCAGTGGGGGAACACCGGGGAGCTGTTTTTT.

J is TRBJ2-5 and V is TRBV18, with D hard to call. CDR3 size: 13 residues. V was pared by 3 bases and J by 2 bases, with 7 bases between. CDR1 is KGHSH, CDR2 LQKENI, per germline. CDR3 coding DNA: TGTGCCAGCTCACCCCTACCTCAAGAGACCCAGTACTTC. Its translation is CASSPLPQETQYF.

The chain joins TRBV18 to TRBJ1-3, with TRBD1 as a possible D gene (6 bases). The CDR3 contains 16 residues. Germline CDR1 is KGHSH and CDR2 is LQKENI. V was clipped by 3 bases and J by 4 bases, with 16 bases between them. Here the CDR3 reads CASSPQISGEGNTIYF. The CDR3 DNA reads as TGTGCCAGCTCACCCCAAATTTCAGGGGAAGGAAACACCATATATTTT. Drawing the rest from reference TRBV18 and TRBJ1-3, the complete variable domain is NAGVMQNPRHLVRRRGQEARLRCSPMKGHSHVYWYRQLPEEGLKFMVYLQKENIIDESGMPKERFSAEFPKEGPSILRIQQVVRGDSAAYFCASSPQISGEGNTIYFGEGSWLTVV.

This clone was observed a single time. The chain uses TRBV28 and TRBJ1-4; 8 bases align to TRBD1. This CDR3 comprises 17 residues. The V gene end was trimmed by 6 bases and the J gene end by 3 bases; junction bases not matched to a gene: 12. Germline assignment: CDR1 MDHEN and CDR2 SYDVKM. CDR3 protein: CASSRSGTGLSNEKLFF. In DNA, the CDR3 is TGTGCCAGCAGCCGATCTGGGACAGGTCTCTCTAATGAAAAACTGTTTTTT.

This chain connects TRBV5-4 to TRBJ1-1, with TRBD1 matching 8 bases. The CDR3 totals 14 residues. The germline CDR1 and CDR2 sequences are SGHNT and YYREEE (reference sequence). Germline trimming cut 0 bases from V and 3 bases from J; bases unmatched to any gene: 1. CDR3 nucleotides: TGTGCCAGCAGCTTGGCGACAGGGGACACTGAAGCTTTCTTT. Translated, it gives CASSLATGDTEAFF.

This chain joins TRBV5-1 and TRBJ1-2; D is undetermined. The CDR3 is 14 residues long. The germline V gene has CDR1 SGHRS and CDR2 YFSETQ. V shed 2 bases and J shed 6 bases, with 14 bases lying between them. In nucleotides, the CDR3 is TGCGCCAGCAGCTTAGGAGGGCAGTCAGATGGCTACACCTTC. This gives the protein CASSLGGQSDGYTF.

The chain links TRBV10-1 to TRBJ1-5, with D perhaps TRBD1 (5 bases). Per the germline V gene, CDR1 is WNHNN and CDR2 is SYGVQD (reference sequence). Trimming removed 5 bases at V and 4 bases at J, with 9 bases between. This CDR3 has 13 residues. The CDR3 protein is CASSQGRNQPQHF. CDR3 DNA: TGCGCCAGCAGTCAGGGTCGGAATCAGCCCCAGCATTTT.

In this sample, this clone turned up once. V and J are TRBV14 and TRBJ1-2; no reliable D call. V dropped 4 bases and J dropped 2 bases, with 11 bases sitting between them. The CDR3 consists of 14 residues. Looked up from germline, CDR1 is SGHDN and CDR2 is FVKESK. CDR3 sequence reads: CASSLGRDNYGYTF. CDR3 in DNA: TGTGCCAGCAGCCTGGGCAGAGACAACTATGGCTACACCTTC.

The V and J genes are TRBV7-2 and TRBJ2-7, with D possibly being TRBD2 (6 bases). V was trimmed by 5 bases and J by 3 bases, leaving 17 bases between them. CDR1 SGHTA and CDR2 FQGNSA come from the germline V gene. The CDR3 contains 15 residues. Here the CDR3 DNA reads TGTGCCAGCAGCATTTCGGCTTTGGGGGGCTACGAGCAGTACTTC. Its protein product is CASSISALGGYEQYF.

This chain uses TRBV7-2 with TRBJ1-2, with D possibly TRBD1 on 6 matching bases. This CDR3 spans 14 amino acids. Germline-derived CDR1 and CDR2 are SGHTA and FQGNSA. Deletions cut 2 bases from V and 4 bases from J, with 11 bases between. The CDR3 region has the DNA TGTGCCAGCAGCTTATGGCGGACAGTCTATGGCTACACCTTC. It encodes CASSLWRTVYGYTF.

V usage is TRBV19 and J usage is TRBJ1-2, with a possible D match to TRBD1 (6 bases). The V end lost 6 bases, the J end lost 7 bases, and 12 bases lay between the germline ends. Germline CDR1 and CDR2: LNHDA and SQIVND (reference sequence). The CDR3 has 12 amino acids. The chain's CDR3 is CASRGGVSGYTF. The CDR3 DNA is TGTGCCAGTAGAGGGGGGGTTAGTGGCTACACCTTC.

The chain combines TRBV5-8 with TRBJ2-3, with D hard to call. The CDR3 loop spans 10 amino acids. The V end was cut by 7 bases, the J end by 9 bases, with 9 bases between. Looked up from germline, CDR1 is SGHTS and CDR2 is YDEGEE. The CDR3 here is CASGQDTQYF. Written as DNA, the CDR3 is TGTGCCAGCGGCCAGGACACGCAGTATTTT.

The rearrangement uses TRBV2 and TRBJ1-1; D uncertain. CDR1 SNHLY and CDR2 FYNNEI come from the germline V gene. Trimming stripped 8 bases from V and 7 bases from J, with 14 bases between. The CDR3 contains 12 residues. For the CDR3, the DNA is TGTGCCAGCCGCCCGGAGTCCCGTGAAGCTTTCTTT. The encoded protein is CASRPESREAFF.